Sequencing of this T cell receptor beta chain was carried out in a study of T cell responses to AZD1222 COVID-19 vaccine. Assay used: immunoSEQ multiplex PCR; TCRdb lists only in-frame clones, some missing. The sample lists 55,000 to 80,000 clones, 80% to 90% occurring once. In germline, CDR1 is LNHDA, CDR2 SQIVND (reference sequence). The V segment lost 5 bases and the J segment 13 bases; nucleotides outside the gene matches: 7. The CDR3 spans 13 residues. This clonotype was obtained from an adult in good health. The V call is TRBV19, the J call TRBJ1-6; 8 nucleotides line up with TRBD1. Sample: peripheral blood, taken on day 0 of AZD1222 vaccination. CDR3 loop: CASSARDRSPLHF. The CDR3 DNA follows: TGTGCCAGTAGTGCCAGGGACAGGAGTCCCCTCCACTTT.